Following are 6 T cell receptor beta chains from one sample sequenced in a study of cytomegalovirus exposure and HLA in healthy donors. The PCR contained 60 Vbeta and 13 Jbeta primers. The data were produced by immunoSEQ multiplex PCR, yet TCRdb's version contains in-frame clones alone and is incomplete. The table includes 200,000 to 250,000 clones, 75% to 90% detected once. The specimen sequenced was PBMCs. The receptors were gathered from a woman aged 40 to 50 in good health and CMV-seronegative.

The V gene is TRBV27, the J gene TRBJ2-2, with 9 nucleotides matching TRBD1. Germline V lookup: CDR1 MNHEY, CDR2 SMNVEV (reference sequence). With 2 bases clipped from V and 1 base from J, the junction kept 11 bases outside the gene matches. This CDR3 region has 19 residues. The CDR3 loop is CASSLRWTGDRMNTGELFF. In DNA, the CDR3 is TGTGCCAGCAGTTTACGCTGGACAGGGGATCGTATGAACACCGGGGAGCTGTTTTTT.

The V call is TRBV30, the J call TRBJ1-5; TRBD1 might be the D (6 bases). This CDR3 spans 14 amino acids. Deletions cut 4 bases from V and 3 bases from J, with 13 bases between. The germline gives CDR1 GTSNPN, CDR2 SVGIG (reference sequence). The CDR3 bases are TGTGCCTGGACCCCCGGGACATTCAATCAGCCCCAGCATTTT. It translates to CAWTPGTFNQPQHF. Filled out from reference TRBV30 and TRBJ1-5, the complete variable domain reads SQTIHQWPATLVQPVGSPLSLECTVEGTSNPNLYWYRQAAGRGLQLLFYSVGIGQISSEVPQNLSASRPQDRQFILSSKKLLLSDSGFYLCAWTPGTFNQPQHFGDGTRLSIL.

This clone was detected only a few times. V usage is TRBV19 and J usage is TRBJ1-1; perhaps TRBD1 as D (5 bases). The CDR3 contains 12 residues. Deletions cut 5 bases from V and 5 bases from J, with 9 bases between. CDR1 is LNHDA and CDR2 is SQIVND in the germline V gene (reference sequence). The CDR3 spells CASSQGITEAFF. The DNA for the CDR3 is TGTGCCAGTAGTCAGGGAATAACTGAAGCTTTCTTT.

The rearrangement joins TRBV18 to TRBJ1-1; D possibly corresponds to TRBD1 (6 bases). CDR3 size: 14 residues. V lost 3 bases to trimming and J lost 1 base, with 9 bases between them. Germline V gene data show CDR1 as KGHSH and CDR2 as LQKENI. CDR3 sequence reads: CASSPQGQNTEAFF. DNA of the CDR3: TGTGCCAGCTCACCGCAGGGACAGAACACTGAAGCTTTCTTT.

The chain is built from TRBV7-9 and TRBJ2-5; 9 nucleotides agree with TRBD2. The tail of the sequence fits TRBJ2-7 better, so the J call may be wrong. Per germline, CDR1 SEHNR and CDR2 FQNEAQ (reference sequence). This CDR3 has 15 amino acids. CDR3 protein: CASSQTSGGNYEQYF. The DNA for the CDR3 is TGTGCCAGCAGCCAGACTAGCGGAGGAAACTACGAGCAGTACTTC.

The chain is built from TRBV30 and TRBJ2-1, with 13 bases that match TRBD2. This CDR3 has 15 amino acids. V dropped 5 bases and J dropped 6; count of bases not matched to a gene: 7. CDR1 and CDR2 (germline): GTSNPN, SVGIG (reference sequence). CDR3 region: CAWDHGLAGVNEQFF. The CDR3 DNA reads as TGTGCCTGGGACCATGGACTAGCGGGAGTCAATGAGCAGTTCTTC. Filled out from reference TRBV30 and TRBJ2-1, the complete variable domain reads SQTIHQWPATLVQPVGSPLSLECTVEGTSNPNLYWYRQAAGRGLQLLFYSVGIGQISSEVPQNLSASRPQDRQFILSSKKLLLSDSGFYLCAWDHGLAGVNEQFFGPGTRLTVL.